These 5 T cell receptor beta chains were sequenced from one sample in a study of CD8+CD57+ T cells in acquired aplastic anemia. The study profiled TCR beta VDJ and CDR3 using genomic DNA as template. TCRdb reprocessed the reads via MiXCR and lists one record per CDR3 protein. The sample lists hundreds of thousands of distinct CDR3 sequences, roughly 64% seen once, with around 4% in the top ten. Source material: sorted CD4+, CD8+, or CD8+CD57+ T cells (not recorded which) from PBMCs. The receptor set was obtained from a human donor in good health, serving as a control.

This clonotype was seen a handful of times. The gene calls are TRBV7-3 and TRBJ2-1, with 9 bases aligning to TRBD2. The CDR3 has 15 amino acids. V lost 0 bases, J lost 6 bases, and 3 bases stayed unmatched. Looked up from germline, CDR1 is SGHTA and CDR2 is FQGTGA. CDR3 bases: TGTGCCAGCAGCTTAACTAGCGGGGGTAGCAATGAGCAGTTCTTC. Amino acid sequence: CASSLTSGGSNEQFF. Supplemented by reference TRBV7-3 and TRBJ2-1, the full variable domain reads GAGVSQTPSNKVTEKGKYVELRCDPISGHTALYWYRQSLGQGPEFLIYFQGTGAADDSGLPNDRFFAVRPEGSVSTLKIQRTERGDSAVYLCASSLTSGGSNEQFFGPGTRLTVL.

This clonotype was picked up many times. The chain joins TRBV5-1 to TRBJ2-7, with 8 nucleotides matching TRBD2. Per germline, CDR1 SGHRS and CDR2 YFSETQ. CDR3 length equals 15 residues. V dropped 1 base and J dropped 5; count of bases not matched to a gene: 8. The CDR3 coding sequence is TGCGCCAGCAGCTTGACGGGGGGGGAGGGAAACGAGCAGTACTTC. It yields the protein CASSLTGGEGNEQYF.

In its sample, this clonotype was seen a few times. CDR3 sequence: CASSSGLGDLRGTQYF. CDR3 nucleotide sequence: TGTGCCAGTAGTTCCGGATTGGGGGATCTCCGAGGGACCCAGTACTTC. The chain recombines TRBV19 with TRBJ2-5; D is tentatively TRBD1 or TRBD2 (5 bases each). The CDR3 extends over 16 amino acids. The V end was cut by 5 bases, the J end by 7 bases, with 23 bases between. Germline values: CDR1 LNHDA, CDR2 SQIVND (reference sequence). Using reference TRBV19 and TRBJ2-5 for the parts outside the CDR3, the full variable domain is DGGITQSPKYLFRKEGQNVTLSCEQNLNHDAMYWYRQDPGQGLRLIYYSQIVNDFQKGDIAEGYSVSREKKESFPLTVTSAQKNPTAFYLCASSSGLGDLRGTQYFGPGTRLLVL.

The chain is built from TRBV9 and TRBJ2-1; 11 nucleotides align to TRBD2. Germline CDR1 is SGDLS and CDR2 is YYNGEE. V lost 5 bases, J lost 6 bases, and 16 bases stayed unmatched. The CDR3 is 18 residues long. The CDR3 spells CASSEELAGAPSVNEQFF. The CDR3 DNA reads TGTGCCAGCAGTGAGGAACTAGCGGGGGCCCCTTCCGTCAATGAGCAGTTCTTC.

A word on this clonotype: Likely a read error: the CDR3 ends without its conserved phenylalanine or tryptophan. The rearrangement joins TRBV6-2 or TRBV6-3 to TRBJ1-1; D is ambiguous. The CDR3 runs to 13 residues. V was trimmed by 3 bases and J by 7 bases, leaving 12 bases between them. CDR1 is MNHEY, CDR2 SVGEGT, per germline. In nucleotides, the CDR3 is TGTGCCAGCAGTTATTCAGTTGATAATGAAGCTTTCTCT. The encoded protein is CASSYSVDNEAFS.